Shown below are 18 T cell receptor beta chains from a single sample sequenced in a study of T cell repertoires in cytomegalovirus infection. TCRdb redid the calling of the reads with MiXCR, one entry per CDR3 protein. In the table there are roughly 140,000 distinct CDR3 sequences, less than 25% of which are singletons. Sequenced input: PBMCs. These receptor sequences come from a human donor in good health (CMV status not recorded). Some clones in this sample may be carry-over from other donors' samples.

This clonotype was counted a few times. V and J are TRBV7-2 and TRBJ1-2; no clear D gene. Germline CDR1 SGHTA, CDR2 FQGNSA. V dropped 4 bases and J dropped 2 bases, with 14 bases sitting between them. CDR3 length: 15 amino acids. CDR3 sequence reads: CASSSSGSANYGYTF. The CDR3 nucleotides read TGTGCCAGCAGCTCCTCGGGGAGCGCGAACTATGGCTACACCTTC.

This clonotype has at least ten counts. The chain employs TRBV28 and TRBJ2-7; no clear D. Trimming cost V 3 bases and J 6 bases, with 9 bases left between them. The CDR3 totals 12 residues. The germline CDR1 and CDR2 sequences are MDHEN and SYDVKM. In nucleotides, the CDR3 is TGTGCCAGCAGTTTGGATCCGAGCGAGCAGTACTTC. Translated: CASSLDPSEQYF. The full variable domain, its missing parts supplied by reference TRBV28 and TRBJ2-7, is DVKVTQSSRYLVKRTGEKVFLECVQDMDHENMFWYRQDPGLGLRLIYFSYDVKMKEKGDIPEGYSVSREKKERFSLILESASTNQTSMYLCASSLDPSEQYFGPGTRLTVT.

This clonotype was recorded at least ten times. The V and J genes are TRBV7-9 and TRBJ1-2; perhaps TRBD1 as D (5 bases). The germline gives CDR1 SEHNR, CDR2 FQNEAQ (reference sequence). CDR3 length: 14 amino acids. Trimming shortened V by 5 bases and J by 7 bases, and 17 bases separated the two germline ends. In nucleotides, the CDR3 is TGTGCCAGCAGCCCCGGGGCAGGGTACCCTGGCTACACCTTC. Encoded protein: CASSPGAGYPGYTF.

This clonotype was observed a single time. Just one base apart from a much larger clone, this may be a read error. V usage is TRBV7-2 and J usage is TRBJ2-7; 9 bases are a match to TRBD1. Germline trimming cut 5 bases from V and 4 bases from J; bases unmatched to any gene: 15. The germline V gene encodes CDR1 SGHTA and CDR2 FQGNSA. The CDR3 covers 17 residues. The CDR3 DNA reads TGTGCCAGCAGCCCGGACAGGGGCATGGGGCAGGTATACGAGCAGTACTTC. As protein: CASSPDRGMGQVYEQYF. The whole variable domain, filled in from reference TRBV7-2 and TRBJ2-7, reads GAGVSQSPSNKVTEKGKDVELRCDPISGHTALYWYRQSLGQGLEFLIYFQGNSAPDKSGLPSDRFSAERTGGSVSTLTIQRTQQEDSAVYLCASSPDRGMGQVYEQYFGPGTRLTVT.

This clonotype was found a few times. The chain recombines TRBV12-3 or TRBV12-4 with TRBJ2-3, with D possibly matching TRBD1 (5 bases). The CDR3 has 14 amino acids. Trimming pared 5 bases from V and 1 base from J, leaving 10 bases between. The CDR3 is CASSLDIRTDTQYF. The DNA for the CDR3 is TGTGCCAGCAGTCTGGACATCCGCACAGATACGCAGTATTTT.

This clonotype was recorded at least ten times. For the CDR3, the DNA is TGTGCCAGCAGGCCAGGAGGGTCCTACGAGCAGTACTTC. Residues: CASRPGGSYEQYF. V is TRBV28 and J is TRBJ2-7; D is perhaps TRBD2 (6 bases). Germline V gene lookup returns CDR1 MDHEN and CDR2 SYDVKM. The CDR3 is made up of 13 amino acids. V was shortened by 6 bases and J by 1 base, with 10 bases between the two germline ends.

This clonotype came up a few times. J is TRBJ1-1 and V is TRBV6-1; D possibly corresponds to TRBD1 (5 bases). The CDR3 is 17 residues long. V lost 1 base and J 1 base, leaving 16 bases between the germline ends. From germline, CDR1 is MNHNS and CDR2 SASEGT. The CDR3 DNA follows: TGTGCCAGCAGTGAAGGTCCCAAGGGGAGAGGGAACACTGAAGCTTTCTTT. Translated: CASSEGPKGRGNTEAFF.

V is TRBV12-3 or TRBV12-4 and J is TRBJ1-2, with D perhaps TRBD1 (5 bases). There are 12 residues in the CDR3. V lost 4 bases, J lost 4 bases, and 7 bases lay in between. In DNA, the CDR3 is TGTGCCAGCAGTTCCGGGGGCTATGGCTACACCTTC. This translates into CASSSGGYGYTF.

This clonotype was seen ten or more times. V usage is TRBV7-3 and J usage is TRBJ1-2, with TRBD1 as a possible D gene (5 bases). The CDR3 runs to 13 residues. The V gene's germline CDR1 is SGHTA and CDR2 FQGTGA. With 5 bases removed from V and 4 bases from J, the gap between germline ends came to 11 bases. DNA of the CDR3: TGTGCCAGCAGCCCAGGGTGGGGCTATGGCTACACCTTC. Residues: CASSPGWGYGYTF.

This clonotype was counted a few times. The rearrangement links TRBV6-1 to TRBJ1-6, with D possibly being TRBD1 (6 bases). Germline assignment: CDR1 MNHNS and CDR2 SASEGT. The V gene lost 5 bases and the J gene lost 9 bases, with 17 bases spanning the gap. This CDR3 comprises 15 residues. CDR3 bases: TGTGCCAGCAGTTATAAGCGGGACATAACTTCACCCCTCCACTTT. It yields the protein CASSYKRDITSPLHF.

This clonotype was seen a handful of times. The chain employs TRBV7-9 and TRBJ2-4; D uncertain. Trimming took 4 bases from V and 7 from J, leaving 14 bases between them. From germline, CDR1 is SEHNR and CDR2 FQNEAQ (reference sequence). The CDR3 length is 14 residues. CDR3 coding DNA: TGTGCCAGCAGCTCCCCTAAGGGTGAGAACATTCAGTACTTC. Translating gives CASSSPKGENIQYF. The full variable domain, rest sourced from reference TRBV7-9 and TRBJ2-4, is DTGVSQNPRHKITKRGQNVTFRCDPISEHNRLYWYRQTLGQGPEFLTYFQNEAQLEKSRLLSDRFSAERPKGSFSTLEIQRTEQGDSAMYLCASSSPKGENIQYFGAGTRLSVL.

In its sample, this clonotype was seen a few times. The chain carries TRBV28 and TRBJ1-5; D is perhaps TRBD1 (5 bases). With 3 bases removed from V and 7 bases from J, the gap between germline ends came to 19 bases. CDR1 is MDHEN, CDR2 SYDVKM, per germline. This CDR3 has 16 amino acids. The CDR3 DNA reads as TGTGCCAGCAGTTTTGCGGCCTCTGGGGCATGGCAGCCCCAGCATTTT. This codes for CASSFAASGAWQPQHF.

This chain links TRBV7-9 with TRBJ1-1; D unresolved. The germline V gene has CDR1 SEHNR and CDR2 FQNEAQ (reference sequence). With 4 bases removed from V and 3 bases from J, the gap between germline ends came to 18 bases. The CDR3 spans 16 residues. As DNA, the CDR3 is TGTGCCAGCAGCTCCTACGACCGAACGGGTGACACTGAAGCTTTCTTT. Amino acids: CASSSYDRTGDTEAFF.

CDR3 sequence: CASSYGKNFEAFF. In nucleotides, the CDR3 is TGTGCCAGCAGTTACGGGAAGAATTTTGAAGCTTTCTTT. The rearrangement uses TRBV6-5 and TRBJ1-1; no definite D call. Trimming removed 2 bases from V and 7 bases from J, with 11 bases in between. The CDR3 has 13 residues. From germline, CDR1 is MNHEY and CDR2 SVGAGI.

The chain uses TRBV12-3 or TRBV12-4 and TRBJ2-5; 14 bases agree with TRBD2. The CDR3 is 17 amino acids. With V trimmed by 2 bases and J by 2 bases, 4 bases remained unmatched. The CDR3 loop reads CASSLLGLAGGQETQYF. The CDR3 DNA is TGTGCCAGCAGTTTACTCGGACTAGCGGGGGGTCAAGAGACCCAGTACTTC.

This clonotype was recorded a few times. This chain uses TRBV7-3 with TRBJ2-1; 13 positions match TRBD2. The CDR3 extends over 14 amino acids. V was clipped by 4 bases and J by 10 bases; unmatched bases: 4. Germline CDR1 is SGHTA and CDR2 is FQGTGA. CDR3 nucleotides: TGTGCCAGCAGCTACCAGGGACTAGCGGGAGAGCAGTTCTTC. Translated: CASSYQGLAGEQFF.

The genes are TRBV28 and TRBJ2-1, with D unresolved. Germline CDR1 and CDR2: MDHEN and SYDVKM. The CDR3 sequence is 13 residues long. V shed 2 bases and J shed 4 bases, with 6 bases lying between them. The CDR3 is CASSLQWYNEQFF. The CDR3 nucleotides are TGTGCCAGCAGTTTACAATGGTACAATGAGCAGTTCTTC. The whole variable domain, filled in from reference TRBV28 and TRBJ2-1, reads DVKVTQSSRYLVKRTGEKVFLECVQDMDHENMFWYRQDPGLGLRLIYFSYDVKMKEKGDIPEGYSVSREKKERFSLILESASTNQTSMYLCASSLQWYNEQFFGPGTRLTVL.

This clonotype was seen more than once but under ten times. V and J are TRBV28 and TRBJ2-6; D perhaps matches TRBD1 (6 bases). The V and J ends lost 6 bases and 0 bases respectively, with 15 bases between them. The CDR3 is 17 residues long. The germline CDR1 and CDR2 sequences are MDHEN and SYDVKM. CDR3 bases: TGTGCCAGCAGCGGTATAGGACAGAGCTCTGGGGCCAACGTCCTGACTTTC. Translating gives CASSGIGQSSGANVLTF.